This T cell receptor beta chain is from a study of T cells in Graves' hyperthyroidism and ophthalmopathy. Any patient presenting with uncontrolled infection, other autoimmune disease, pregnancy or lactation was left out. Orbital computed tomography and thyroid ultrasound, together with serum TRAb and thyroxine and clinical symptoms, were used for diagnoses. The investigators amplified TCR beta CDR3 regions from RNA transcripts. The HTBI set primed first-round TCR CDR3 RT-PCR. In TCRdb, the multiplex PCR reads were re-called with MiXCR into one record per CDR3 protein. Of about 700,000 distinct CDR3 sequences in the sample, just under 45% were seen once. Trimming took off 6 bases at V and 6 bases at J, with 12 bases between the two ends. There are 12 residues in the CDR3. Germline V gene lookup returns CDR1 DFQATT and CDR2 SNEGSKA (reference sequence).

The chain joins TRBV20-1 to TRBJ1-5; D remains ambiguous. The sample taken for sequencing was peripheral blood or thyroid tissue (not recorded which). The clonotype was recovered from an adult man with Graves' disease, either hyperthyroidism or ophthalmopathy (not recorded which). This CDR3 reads CSAFSGGQPQHF. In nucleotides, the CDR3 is TGCAGTGCCTTCTCTGGCGGTCAGCCCCAGCATTTT.